Listed below are T cell receptor beta chains from one sample, sequenced in a study of graft-versus-host responses after intestinal transplantation. Using immunoSEQ multiplex PCR, the repertoire was profiled, and TCRdb retains in-frame clones only, with some absent. The table records just under 100,000 clones, around 90% of them present only once. The starting material was PBMCs, obtained roughly 410 days after intestinal transplant. These receptors were taken from a human patient who received an intestinal transplant, so some T cells may come from the graft donor. Both conserved end residues are part of each CDR3. The order of the fields is D gene, J gene, clone size, V gene, CDR3 length, CDR3 protein, CDR3 DNA. A D gene is named only where the DNA matches it firmly. Part of the rows lack a size; the others show once, few, many or a class for expanded clones.

d_gene: -; j_gene: TRBJ2-7; abundance: -; v_gene: TRBV10-3; len: 13; CDR3aa: CAISESRAHEQYF; CDR3nt: TGTGCCATCAGTGAGAGCAGGGCCCACGAGCAGTACTTC
d_gene: -; j_gene: TRBJ1-3; abundance: -; v_gene: TRBV2; len: 12; CDR3aa: CAKGGSGNTIYF; CDR3nt: TGTGCCAAGGGGGGCAGTGGAAACACCATATATTTT
d_gene: -; j_gene: TRBJ2-7; abundance: -; v_gene: TRBV5-6; len: 16; CDR3aa: CASSLGGGARSYEQYF; CDR3nt: TGTGCCAGCAGCTTGGGAGGGGGGGCGAGGTCCTACGAGCAGTACTTC
d_gene: -; j_gene: TRBJ1-1; abundance: -; v_gene: TRBV23-1; len: 16; CDR3aa: CASSQPGDAANTEAFF; CDR3nt: TGCGCCAGCAGTCAACCAGGGGATGCGGCGAACACTGAAGCTTTCTTT
d_gene: TRBD2; j_gene: TRBJ2-7; abundance: -; v_gene: TRBV13; len: 14; CDR3aa: CASSPGLYSYEQYF; CDR3nt: TGTGCCAGCAGCCCGGGACTATATTCATACGAGCAGTACTTC
d_gene: -; j_gene: TRBJ2-7; abundance: -; v_gene: TRBV12-5; len: 11; CDR3aa: CASGLVHEQYF; CDR3nt: TGTGCTAGTGGTTTGGTACACGAGCAGTACTTC
d_gene: -; j_gene: TRBJ2-5; abundance: few; v_gene: TRBV2; len: 14; CDR3aa: CASSGTAYAETQYF; CDR3nt: TGTGCCAGCAGCGGGACGGCGTATGCCGAGACCCAGTACTTC
d_gene: -; j_gene: TRBJ2-1; abundance: -; v_gene: TRBV18; len: 14; CDR3aa: CASSPTLLGNEQFF; CDR3nt: TGTGCCAGCTCACCTACACTTCTAGGCAATGAGCAGTTCTTC
d_gene: TRBD1; j_gene: TRBJ2-7; abundance: -; v_gene: TRBV5-6; len: 14; CDR3aa: CASSWGTEAYEQYF; CDR3nt: TGTGCCAGCAGCTGGGGGACAGAGGCCTACGAGCAGTACTTC
d_gene: -; j_gene: TRBJ1-1; abundance: -; v_gene: TRBV5-1; len: 15; CDR3aa: CASSLGRGVNTEAFF; CDR3nt: TGCGCCAGCAGCCTGGGCAGGGGAGTGAACACTGAAGCTTTCTTT
d_gene: -; j_gene: TRBJ1-5; abundance: -; v_gene: TRBV6-1; len: 16; CDR3aa: CASSEAMGRNNQPQHF; CDR3nt: TGTGCCAGCAGTGAAGCGATGGGGAGGAACAATCAGCCCCAGCATTTT
d_gene: TRBD2; j_gene: TRBJ2-5; abundance: -; v_gene: TRBV7-7; len: 14; CDR3aa: CASSLGAGPETQYF; CDR3nt: TGTGCTAGCAGCTTAGGAGCGGGGCCTGAGACCCAGTACTTC
d_gene: -; j_gene: TRBJ1-3; abundance: few; v_gene: TRBV12-5; len: 14; CDR3aa: CASVQDLSGNTIYF; CDR3nt: TGTGCTAGTGTACAAGACCTCTCTGGAAACACCATATATTTT
d_gene: -; j_gene: TRBJ1-1; abundance: -; v_gene: TRBV7-9; len: 15; CDR3aa: CASSFQITMNTEAFF; CDR3nt: TGTGCCAGCAGCTTCCAGATAACTATGAACACTGAAGCTTTCTTT
d_gene: -; j_gene: TRBJ2-1; abundance: -; v_gene: TRBV11-2; len: 11; CDR3aa: CASSPGDLGFF; CDR3nt: TGTGCCAGCAGCCCAGGGGACTTGGGGTTCTTC
d_gene: -; j_gene: TRBJ2-5; abundance: -; v_gene: TRBV7-8; len: 14; CDR3aa: CASSFRAGQETQYF; CDR3nt: TGTGCCAGCAGCTTTCGGGCAGGCCAAGAGACCCAGTACTTC
d_gene: -; j_gene: TRBJ2-5; abundance: few; v_gene: TRBV19; len: 13; CDR3aa: CASSTGDQETQYF; CDR3nt: TGTGCCAGTAGTACTGGTGACCAAGAGACCCAGTACTTC
d_gene: -; j_gene: TRBJ1-1; abundance: -; v_gene: TRBV5-1; len: 14; CDR3aa: CASSLEGLNTEAFF; CDR3nt: TGCGCCAGCAGCCTCGAGGGGCTGAACACTGAAGCTTTCTTT
d_gene: TRBD1; j_gene: TRBJ1-1; abundance: -; v_gene: TRBV6-5; len: 14; CDR3aa: CASSLRQGNTEAFF; CDR3nt: TGTGCCAGCAGTCTTCGACAGGGGAACACTGAAGCTTTCTTT
d_gene: -; j_gene: TRBJ1-2; abundance: -; v_gene: TRBV6-5; len: 13; CDR3aa: CASSYSPRYGYTF; CDR3nt: TGTGCCAGCAGTTACTCGCCGAGGTATGGCTACACCTTC
d_gene: -; j_gene: TRBJ2-1; abundance: -; v_gene: TRBV15; len: 16; CDR3aa: CATSRASTASDFEQFF; CDR3nt: TGTGCCACCAGCAGGGCCTCGACAGCCTCTGATTTTGAGCAGTTCTTC
d_gene: -; j_gene: TRBJ2-3; abundance: -; v_gene: TRBV4-2; len: 12; CDR3aa: CASSQDTDTQYF; CDR3nt: TGTGCCAGCAGCCAAGATACAGATACGCAGTATTTT
d_gene: -; j_gene: TRBJ2-1; abundance: -; v_gene: TRBV11-2; len: 15; CDR3aa: CASNPRGSSYNEQFF; CDR3nt: TGTGCCAGCAACCCCCGGGGGAGCTCCTACAATGAGCAGTTCTTC
d_gene: TRBD1; j_gene: TRBJ2-1; abundance: -; v_gene: TRBV5-4; len: 16; CDR3aa: CASSLGTGTGAVEQFF; CDR3nt: TGTGCCAGCAGCTTGGGGACCGGGACAGGGGCCGTTGAGCAGTTCTTC